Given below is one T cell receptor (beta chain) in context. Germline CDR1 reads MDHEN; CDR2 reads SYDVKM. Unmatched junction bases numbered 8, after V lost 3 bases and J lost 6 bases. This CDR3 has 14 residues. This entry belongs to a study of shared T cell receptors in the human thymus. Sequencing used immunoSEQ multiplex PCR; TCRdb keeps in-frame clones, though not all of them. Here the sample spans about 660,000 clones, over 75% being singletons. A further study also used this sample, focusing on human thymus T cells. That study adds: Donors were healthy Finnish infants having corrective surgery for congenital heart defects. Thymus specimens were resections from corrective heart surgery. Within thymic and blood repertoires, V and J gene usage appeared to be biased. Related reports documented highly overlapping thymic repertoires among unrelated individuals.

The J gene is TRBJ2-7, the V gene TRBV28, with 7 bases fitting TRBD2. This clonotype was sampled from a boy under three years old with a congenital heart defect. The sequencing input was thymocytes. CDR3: CASSFEAGRGEQYF. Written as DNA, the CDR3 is TGTGCCAGCAGTTTCGAAGCGGGGCGTGGCGAGCAGTACTTC.